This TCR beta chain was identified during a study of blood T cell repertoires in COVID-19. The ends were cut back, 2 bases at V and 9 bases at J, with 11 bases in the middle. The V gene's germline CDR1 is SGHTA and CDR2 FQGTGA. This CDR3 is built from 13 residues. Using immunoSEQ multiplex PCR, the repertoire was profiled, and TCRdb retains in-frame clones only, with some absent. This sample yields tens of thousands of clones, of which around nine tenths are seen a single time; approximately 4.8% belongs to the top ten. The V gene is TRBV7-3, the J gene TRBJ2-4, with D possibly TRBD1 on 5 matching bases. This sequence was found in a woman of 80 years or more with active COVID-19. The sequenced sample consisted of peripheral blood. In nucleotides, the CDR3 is TGTGCCAGCAGCTTAGATTTTAGGGGCATTCAGTACTTC. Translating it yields CASSLDFRGIQYF. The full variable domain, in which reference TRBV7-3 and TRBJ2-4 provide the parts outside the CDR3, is GAGVSQTPSNKVTEKGKYVELRCDPISGHTALYWYRQSLGQGPEFLIYFQGTGAADDSGLPNDRFFAVRPEGSVSTLKIQRTERGDSAVYLCASSLDFRGIQYFGAGTRLSVL.